Listed below are T cell receptor beta chains from one sample, sequenced in a study of blood T cell repertoires in COVID-19. The repertoire was sequenced with immunoSEQ multiplex PCR; TCRdb's copy has only in-frame clones and lacks some. The table includes 130,000 or so clones, about four fifths detected once. The sample comprised peripheral blood. Receptors were obtained from a human donor in a cohort sampled during active COVID-19. Each CDR3 is given with its conserved first and last residue.

V gene	J gene	CDR3 protein
TRBV27	TRBJ1-2	CASRSGTNYGYTF
TRBV18	TRBJ1-1	CASSPPQPGGSNTEAFF
TRBV27	TRBJ2-1	CASSFAGGNEQFF
TRBV4-1	TRBJ2-7	CASSQDRGGLINEQYF
TRBV7-9	TRBJ2-7	CASSLNFDGVEQYF
TRBV30	TRBJ2-7	CAWSARLTSVPYEQYF
TRBV7-7	TRBJ2-1	CASSLAVGSPNEQFF
TRBV24-1	TRBJ1-5	CATSVLGGQGLSNQPQHF
TRBV2	TRBJ1-3	CASRSEAGFGNTIYF
TRBV6-5	TRBJ1-5	CASSYSGHNNQPQHF
TRBV15	TRBJ2-7	CATSRDRGPSFYEQYF
TRBV7-2	TRBJ1-4	CASKGGPATNEKLFF
TRBV28	TRBJ2-1	CASSLGSGSPYNEQFF
TRBV7-2	TRBJ1-3	CASSRSLSGNTIYF
TRBV7-3	TRBJ2-2	CASSFTNTGELFF
TRBV4-1	TRBJ2-1	CASSQVGGSRNEQFF
TRBV5-1	TRBJ1-5	CAKPPGQGVPSNQPQHF
TRBV19	TRBJ2-1	CASSIEAVAGVTHNEQFF
TRBV18	TRBJ1-1	CASSRVRGNTEAFF